This TCR beta chain is drawn from a study of cytomegalovirus exposure and HLA in healthy donors. Sequenced by immunoSEQ multiplex PCR; TCRdb stores in-frame clones only, minus some. The sample contains 110,000 to 150,000 clones, 94% of which appear only once. The CDR3 consists of 16 residues. J lost 8 bases, V lost 0 bases, and 10 bases had no gene match. Germline values: CDR1 MNHEY, CDR2 SVGAGI. The chain recombines TRBV6-5 with TRBJ2-1; 7 positions match TRBD2. This receptor was taken from a young man in good health and CMV-seropositive. Sequenced input: PBMCs. CDR3: CASSYSSVWGGDEQFF. The CDR3, as DNA: TGTGCCAGCAGTTACTCCTCCGTATGGGGGGGAGATGAGCAGTTCTTC.